This entry lists 3 T cell receptor beta chains sequenced from one sample in a study of OX40 agonist ivuxolimab in advanced cancers. The protocol was immunoSEQ multiplex PCR, while the TCRdb copy is restricted to in-frame clones and leaves out a portion. The data contain approximately 70,000 clones, approximately 84% of them singletons. This specimen consisted of CD4+ or CD8+ T cells sorted from blood, obtained in a trial of the OX40 agonist ivuxolimab. Receptors were obtained from an adult with an advanced solid tumor such as melanoma, head and neck, liver or kidney cancer.

This chain links TRBV2 with TRBJ1-3, with unresolved D. The CDR3 is 11 residues long. The V and J ends lost 5 bases and 7 bases respectively, with 6 bases between them. The germline gives CDR1 SNHLY, CDR2 FYNNEI. The CDR3: CASSILNTIYF. The CDR3 region has the DNA TGTGCCAGCAGTATCCTTAACACCATATATTTT.

The chain links TRBV2 to TRBJ2-4, with TRBD1 matching 9 bases. The V gene end was trimmed by 4 bases and the J gene end by 4 bases; junction bases not matched to a gene: 8. The germline CDR1 and CDR2 sequences are SNHLY and FYNNEI. The CDR3 spans 16 residues. The CDR3 is CASSGYWGQGKNIQYF. CDR3 bases: TGTGCCAGCAGTGGGTATTGGGGACAGGGTAAAAACATTCAGTACTTC.

This chain joins TRBV7-2 and TRBJ2-1; TRBD1 agrees at 8 bases. Germline V CDR1 and CDR2: SGHTA, FQGNSA. Trimming at V came to 1 base and at J to 5 bases, leaving 4 bases not matched to a gene. The CDR3 loop spans 15 amino acids. The CDR3 protein is CASSLDRGSHNEQFF. CDR3 DNA: TGTGCCAGCAGCTTAGACAGGGGGTCCCACAATGAGCAGTTCTTC.